This TCR beta chain was observed in a study of shared clonotypes between healthy human individuals. About the study: Each donor contributed plates that comprised three CD4 naive, three CD4 memory, two CD8 naive and one CD8 memory. Overall study results and limits: Enrolling few donors narrowed the genetic and exposure-history diversity that was represented. Clonotypes which were not shared had lower generation probabilities than clonotypes that all four donors shared. A few donors had approximately 4.6% of their naive CD4 clonotypes in common.

Clones were read by immunoSEQ multiplex PCR, and TCRdb kept only the in-frame ones, dropping some. The table has some 1,600,000 clones, 98% seen once; the top ten hold roughly 0.45%. Comments on this clone: Its antigen is unknown.

Germline CDR1 and CDR2: SNHLY and FYNNEI. The CDR3 runs to 15 residues. Trimming took 6 bases from V and 2 from J, leaving 14 bases between them. This TCR was sampled from a man aged 25 to 45 in good health. The chain carries TRBV2 and TRBJ1-5; D may be TRBD1 (6 bases). The sequenced sample consisted of naive CD4+ T cells sorted from blood. Subset denoted: CD45RA+ positively selected. In nucleotides, the CDR3 is TGTGCCAGCAGAAGGGACACCACGGGCAATCAGCCCCAGCATTTT. Protein: CASRRDTTGNQPQHF.